Following are 16 T cell receptor beta chains from one sample sequenced in a study of identical twins. From the 5' RACE reads, TCRdb called clonotypes with MiXCR, one entry per CDR3 protein. The profile shows 400,000 or so distinct CDR3 sequences, about 10% of them singletons. Sequenced material: naive T cells sorted from blood. The receptors were gathered from a woman aged 50 to 65 in good health.

Many counts were recorded for this clonotype. The gene calls are TRBV15 and TRBJ2-7; maybe TRBD1 (5 bases). Trimming removed 1 base from V and 9 bases from J, with 13 bases in between. This CDR3 comprises 13 residues. The V gene's germline CDR1 is LNHNV and CDR2 YYDKDF (reference sequence). The CDR3 loop reads CATSRAASGLQYV. CDR3 coding DNA: TGTGCCACCAGCAGAGCCGCATCAGGGTTGCAGTACGTC.

This clonotype has just a few counts. The rearrangement links TRBV9 to TRBJ1-2; D remains unclear. V dropped 4 bases and J dropped 4 bases, with 14 bases sitting between them. From germline, CDR1 is SGDLS and CDR2 YYNGEE. The CDR3 loop spans 14 amino acids. For the CDR3, the DNA is TGTGCCAGCAGCCTTACTGTAGGACCCTATGGCTACACCTTC. This translates into CASSLTVGPYGYTF.

This clonotype has a count of ten or more. V gene TRBV6-5 combines with J gene TRBJ2-2; 8 bases are shared with TRBD2. The V segment lost 3 bases and the J segment 7 bases; nucleotides outside the gene matches: 10. Germline CDR1 and CDR2: MNHEY and SVGAGI. This CDR3 is 16 amino acids long. CDR3 sequence: CASSYAGREVGGELFF. The CDR3 DNA follows: TGTGCCAGCAGTTATGCCGGGAGGGAAGTCGGCGGGGAGCTGTTTTTT.

This clonotype showed up many times. This rearrangement joins TRBV6-6 to TRBJ2-1, with TRBD2 matching 14 bases. The CDR3 covers 17 residues. V gave up 3 bases and J gave up 4 bases; unmatched junction bases: 5. Germline V gene sequence: CDR1 MNHNY, CDR2 SVGAGI (reference sequence). This CDR3 reads CASSYVGLAGEYNEQFF. In DNA, the CDR3 is TGTGCCAGCAGTTATGTGGGACTAGCGGGAGAGTACAATGAGCAGTTCTTC.

V is TRBV5-6 and J is TRBJ2-4; D might be TRBD1 (6 bases). The CDR3 consists of 15 residues. Trimming stripped 5 bases from V and 3 bases from J, with 15 bases between. CDR1 is SGHDT, CDR2 YYEEEE, per germline. Here the CDR3 reads CASRGVQGDKNIQYF. Written as DNA, the CDR3 is TGTGCCAGCAGGGGGGTACAGGGCGACAAAAACATTCAGTACTTC.

This clonotype was recorded a few times. This chain uses TRBV29-1 with TRBJ1-2; no clear D gene. Per germline, CDR1 SQVTM and CDR2 ANQGSEA. This CDR3 has 9 amino acids. With 5 bases removed from V and 8 bases from J, the gap between germline ends came to 6 bases. The CDR3 loop reads CSVSSGYTF. CDR3 coding DNA: TGCAGCGTTTCTTCCGGCTACACCTTC.

This clonotype was counted many times. V is TRBV12-3 or TRBV12-4 and J is TRBJ2-7, with 7 bases identical to TRBD1. J lost 5 bases, V lost 2 bases, and 3 bases had no gene match. This CDR3 spans 13 amino acids. The CDR3 protein is CASSLRGGNEQYF. The CDR3 DNA sequence: TGTGCCAGCAGTTTAAGAGGGGGCAACGAGCAGTACTTC.

This clonotype was counted ten times or more. The rearrangement joins TRBV20-1 to TRBJ1-6; 7 bases are a match to TRBD1. V lost 1 base to trimming and J lost 8 bases; unmatched junction nucleotides: 5. Germline CDR1 is DFQATT and CDR2 is SNEGSKA (reference sequence). The CDR3 length is 14 residues. The CDR3, as DNA: TGCAGTGCTAGAGGAACAGGGACAGATTCACCCCTCCACTTT. Amino acid sequence: CSARGTGTDSPLHF.

The chain combines TRBV2 with TRBJ2-6, with D perhaps matching TRBD1 (6 bases). In germline, CDR1 is SNHLY, CDR2 FYNNEI. There are 15 residues in the CDR3. Trimming cost V 3 bases and J 2 bases, with 8 bases left between them. The DNA for the CDR3 is TGTGCCAGCAGTGACGAGGGGGCTGGGGCCAACGTCCTGACTTTC. Its translation is CASSDEGAGANVLTF.

This clonotype was seen ten or more times. J is TRBJ2-7 and V is TRBV6-6; D may correspond to TRBD1 or TRBD2 (5 bases each). From germline, CDR1 is MNHNY and CDR2 SVGAGI (reference sequence). The ends were cut back, 4 bases at V and 2 bases at J, with 9 bases in the middle. This CDR3 has 13 residues. This CDR3 reads CASSSQGAYEQYV. In nucleotides, the CDR3 is TGTGCCAGCAGTTCCCAGGGAGCCTACGAGCAGTACGTC.

This clonotype was picked up a small number of times. This sequence joins TRBV11-2 and TRBJ2-6, with D uncertain. V was pared by 6 bases and J by 5 bases, with 14 bases between. The germline gives CDR1 SGHAT, CDR2 FQNNGV. The CDR3 runs to 15 residues. The CDR3 protein is CASSSAFRRANVLTF. In DNA form, the CDR3 reads TGTGCCAGCAGTTCCGCTTTCCGTCGGGCCAACGTCCTGACTTTC.

The chain employs TRBV5-1 and TRBJ2-7, with 10 nucleotides matching TRBD1. Germline CDR1 and CDR2: SGHRS and YFSETQ. The CDR3 runs 14 residues. After removal of 5 bases from V and 6 bases from J, the junction contained 8 bases not matched to a gene. CDR3 loop: CASSSGQGWLEQYF. In nucleotides, the CDR3 is TGCGCCAGCAGTTCGGGACAGGGGTGGCTCGAGCAGTACTTC.

The CDR3 DNA reads as TGTGCCAGCAGCTTAGAGGGGACAGGGGTTTACAATGAGCAGTTCTTC. It codes for CASSLEGTGVYNEQFF. V and J are TRBV13 and TRBJ2-1; 10 bases fit TRBD1. With V trimmed by 1 base and J by 4 bases, 4 bases remained unmatched. CDR3 size: 16 residues. The germline V gene has CDR1 PRHDT and CDR2 FYEKMQ (reference sequence).

The V and J genes are TRBV5-1 and TRBJ2-7; possibly TRBD2 for D (6 bases). The germline V gene has CDR1 SGHRS and CDR2 YFSETQ. The ends were cut back, 0 bases at V and 2 bases at J, with 9 bases in the middle. The length of the CDR3 is 14 residues. CDR3 loop: CASSLGGGTYEQYF. In DNA, the CDR3 is TGCGCCAGCAGCTTGGGAGGCGGGACCTACGAGCAGTACTTC. Drawing the rest from reference TRBV5-1 and TRBJ2-7, the complete variable domain is KAGVTQTPRYLIKTRGQQVTLSCSPISGHRSVSWYQQTPGQGLQFLFEYFSETQRNKGNFPGRFSGRQFSNSRSEMNVSTLELGDSALYLCASSLGGGTYEQYFGPGTRLTVT.

The chain is built from TRBV29-1 and TRBJ2-3; TRBD2 aligns across 7 bases. V dropped 7 bases and J dropped 3; count of bases not matched to a gene: 7. CDR3 length: 13 residues. The germline gives CDR1 SQVTM, CDR2 ANQGSEA. DNA for the CDR3: TGCAGCGCCCGGGGAGGGTTAACAGATACGCAGTATTTT. This sequence encodes CSARGGLTDTQYF.

This clonotype was observed a handful of times. The chain has TRBV5-1 and TRBJ1-2; D perhaps matches TRBD1 (5 bases). V dropped 0 bases and J dropped 7 bases, with 10 bases sitting between them. CDR1 is SGHRS, CDR2 YFSETQ, per germline. This CDR3 spans 13 amino acids. The DNA of the CDR3 is TGCGCCAGCAGCTTGGTTAGGGGTTCTGGCTACACCTTC. It specifies CASSLVRGSGYTF.